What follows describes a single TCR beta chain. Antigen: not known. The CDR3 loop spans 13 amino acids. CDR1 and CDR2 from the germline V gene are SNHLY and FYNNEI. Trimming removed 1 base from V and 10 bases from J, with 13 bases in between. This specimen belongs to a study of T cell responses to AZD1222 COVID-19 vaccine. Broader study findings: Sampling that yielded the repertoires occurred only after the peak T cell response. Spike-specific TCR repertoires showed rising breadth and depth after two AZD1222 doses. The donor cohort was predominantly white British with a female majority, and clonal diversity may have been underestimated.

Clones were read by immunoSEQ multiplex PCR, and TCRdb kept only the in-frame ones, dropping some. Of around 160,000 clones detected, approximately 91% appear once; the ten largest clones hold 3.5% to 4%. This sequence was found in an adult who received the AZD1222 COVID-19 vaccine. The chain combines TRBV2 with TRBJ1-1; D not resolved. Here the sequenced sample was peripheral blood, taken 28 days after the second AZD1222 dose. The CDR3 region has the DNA TGTGCCAGCAGTGAAGAGGTAAAGGGTTTAGCTTTCTTT. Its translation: CASSEEVKGLAFF.